One sample yielded the 27 T cell receptor beta chains listed below, sequenced in a study of blood T cell repertoires in COVID-19. Measured with immunoSEQ multiplex PCR; TCRdb has only the in-frame clones, and not every one. Seen here are roughly 220,000 clones, 70% to 90% observed once, and the top ten hold 5.9%. Sequencing was performed on peripheral blood. All receptors derive from a man older than 75 with acute or convalescent COVID-19.

This clone has just one count. The CDR3 protein is CATSSSRTSIHEQYF. In DNA form, the CDR3 reads TGTGCCACCAGCAGCTCACGGACTAGCATCCACGAGCAGTACTTC. V and J are TRBV15 and TRBJ2-7; 8 bases map to TRBD2. This CDR3 has 15 amino acids. Germline CDR1 reads LNHNV; CDR2 reads YYDKDF (reference sequence). J was trimmed by 5 bases and V by 3 bases; bases with no gene match: 9.

CDR3 sequence: CASSYRRQGYQETQYF. CDR3 sequence (DNA): TGTGCCAGCAGTTACCGACGACAGGGGTACCAAGAGACCCAGTACTTC. This chain uses TRBV6-6 with TRBJ2-5, with 8 bases identical to TRBD1. The CDR3 has 16 residues. The germline V gene encodes CDR1 MNHNY and CDR2 SVGAGI (reference sequence). The V segment lost 2 bases and the J segment 0 bases; nucleotides outside the gene matches: 5.

The J gene is TRBJ2-1, the V gene TRBV2, with 12 bases that match TRBD2. This CDR3 comprises 16 residues. V trimming: 4 bases; J trimming: 4 bases; junction bases outside the gene matches: 5. Germline CDR1 SNHLY, CDR2 FYNNEI. The chain's CDR3 is CASSGGGLAGYNEQFF. For the CDR3, the DNA is TGTGCCAGCAGTGGAGGAGGACTAGCGGGGTACAATGAGCAGTTCTTC.

V gene TRBV20-1 combines with J gene TRBJ1-2; tentatively, D is TRBD1 (6 bases). Between the trimmed V and J ends, which lost 3 bases and 8 bases, there was a span of 10 bases. Germline CDR1 reads DFQATT; CDR2 reads SNEGSKA (reference sequence). The CDR3 loop spans 11 amino acids. The CDR3 protein is CSASTGTGYTF. In nucleotides, the CDR3 is TGCAGTGCTAGTACGGGGACAGGCTACACCTTC.

This chain links TRBV29-1 with TRBJ2-3; 7 nucleotides line up with TRBD2. V lost 2 bases and J lost 2; bases outside the gene matches: 7. This CDR3 spans 15 amino acids. In germline, CDR1 is SQVTM, CDR2 ANQGSEA. The CDR3 spells CSVEPRESSTDTQYF. The CDR3 DNA is TGCAGCGTTGAACCGCGGGAGAGTTCCACAGATACGCAGTATTTT.

The V and J genes are TRBV7-2 and TRBJ1-1; tentatively, D is TRBD1 (6 bases). This CDR3 comprises 14 residues. The V and J ends lost 6 bases and 4 bases respectively, with 15 bases between them. The germline V gene has CDR1 SGHTA and CDR2 FQGNSA. The CDR3, as DNA: TGTGCCAGCAGGAAACAGGGAATGGGCACTGAAGCTTTCTTT. Its translation is CASRKQGMGTEAFF.

V usage is TRBV27 and J usage is TRBJ2-5; weak D call: TRBD1 (5 bases). V was pared by 6 bases and J by 5 bases, with 7 bases between. The germline gives CDR1 MNHEY, CDR2 SMNVEV (reference sequence). CDR3 size: 11 residues. In nucleotides, the CDR3 is TGTGCCAGCAGGGGGCCTGAGACCCAGTACTTC. Amino acid sequence: CASRGPETQYF.

The sample holds a few counts of this clone. This rearrangement joins TRBV15 to TRBJ1-4; D perhaps matches TRBD1 (6 bases). Trimming removed 0 bases at V and 10 bases at J, with 12 bases between. Germline-derived CDR1 and CDR2 are LNHNV and YYDKDF (reference sequence). The CDR3 loop spans 14 amino acids. The CDR3 region is CATSRDMQGRKLFF. The CDR3 DNA reads as TGTGCCACCAGCAGAGATATGCAGGGGCGAAAACTGTTTTTT. The full variable domain, in which reference TRBV15 and TRBJ1-4 provide the parts outside the CDR3, is DAMVIQNPRYQVTQFGKPVTLSCSQTLNHNVMYWYQQKSSQAPKLLFHYYDKDFNNEADTPDNFQSRRPNTSFCFLDIRSPGLGDTAMYLCATSRDMQGRKLFFGSGTQLSVL.

V usage is TRBV7-6 and J usage is TRBJ1-1; 9 positions agree with TRBD1. CDR3 size: 16 residues. Trimming at V came to 5 bases and at J to 3 bases, leaving 10 bases not matched to a gene. The germline CDR1 and CDR2 sequences are SGHVS and FNYEAQ. The CDR3 region has the DNA TGTGCCAGCAGCAAAGGACAGGGACAGGGAGACACTGAAGCTTTCTTT. It specifies CASSKGQGQGDTEAFF.

There are a few counts of this clone. CDR3 bases: TGTGCCAGCAGCTCCGGGACAAATACTGGAAACACCATATATTTT. This sequence encodes CASSSGTNTGNTIYF. The rearrangement uses TRBV6-6 and TRBJ1-3; D may be TRBD1 (6 bases). The ends were cut back, 6 bases at V and 2 bases at J, with 14 bases in the middle. This CDR3 is built from 15 residues. Per germline, CDR1 MNHNY and CDR2 SVGAGI (reference sequence).

The count of this clone is one. This chain connects TRBV19 to TRBJ1-5; TRBD1 is a possible D gene (5 bases). Germline CDR1 LNHDA, CDR2 SQIVND (reference sequence). The V end was cut by 7 bases, the J end by 0 bases, with 13 bases between. The CDR3 extends over 15 amino acids. The CDR3 region has the DNA TGTGCCAGTAAGGCTGGGGCGACTAGCAATCAGCCCCAGCATTTT. Its translation: CASKAGATSNQPQHF.

The chain recombines TRBV19 with TRBJ2-3; 9 bases are shared with TRBD2. Germline values: CDR1 LNHDA, CDR2 SQIVND (reference sequence). The junction had 7 bases not matched to a gene; V was cut back by 7 bases and J by 5 bases. This CDR3 has 14 residues. The CDR3 here is CASKVAGVGDTQYF. The CDR3 DNA follows: TGTGCCAGTAAGGTAGCGGGAGTTGGAGATACGCAGTATTTT.

The chain joins TRBV18 to TRBJ2-1; 10 bases match TRBD1. After removal of 5 bases from V and 8 bases from J, the junction contained 3 bases not matched to a gene. Germline V lookup: CDR1 KGHSH, CDR2 LQKENI. This CDR3 has 13 residues. The CDR3 DNA sequence: TGTGCCAGCTCAAAGACAGGGGGCCATGAGCAGTTCTTC. Amino acid sequence: CASSKTGGHEQFF. Based on the CDR3 plus reference TRBV18 and TRBJ2-1, the full variable domain is NAGVMQNPRHLVRRRGQEARLRCSPMKGHSHVYWYRQLPEEGLKFMVYLQKENIIDESGMPKERFSAEFPKEGPSILRIQQVVRGDSAAYFCASSKTGGHEQFFGPGTRLTVL.

The chain combines TRBV19 with TRBJ1-1, with D possibly TRBD1 on 5 matching bases. V was pared by 4 bases and J by 0 bases, with 9 bases between. Per germline, CDR1 LNHDA and CDR2 SQIVND (reference sequence). The CDR3 contains 14 residues. CDR3 nucleotides: TGTGCCAGTAGTAGGCGACAGTTGAACACTGAAGCTTTCTTT. This codes for CASSRRQLNTEAFF.

The chain has TRBV19 and TRBJ1-3; no clear D gene. This CDR3 has 13 amino acids. The germline V and J ends were trimmed by 4 bases and 3 bases, with 7 bases remaining between them. CDR1 LNHDA and CDR2 SQIVND come from the germline V gene (reference sequence). The CDR3 nucleotides are TGTGCCAGTAGTACGCTAAGTGGAAACACCATATATTTT. This encodes CASSTLSGNTIYF.

The chain joins TRBV7-3 to TRBJ2-5; TRBD2 aligns across 9 bases. CDR1 SGHTA and CDR2 FQGTGA come from the germline V gene. V lost 2 bases, J lost 2 bases, and 3 bases stayed unmatched. The CDR3 loop spans 15 amino acids. The CDR3 region has the DNA TGTGCCAGCAGCTTAGCGGGAGGGGTACAAGAGACCCAGTACTTC. It specifies CASSLAGGVQETQYF.

V gene TRBV7-6 combines with J gene TRBJ1-4; the match to TRBD1 covers 8 bases. Germline V gives CDR1 SGHVS, CDR2 FNYEAQ. The V gene end was trimmed by 2 bases and the J gene end by 5 bases; junction bases not matched to a gene: 4. There are 15 residues in the CDR3. Here the CDR3 reads CASSLSRGPNEKLFF. CDR3 coding DNA: TGTGCCAGCAGCTTAAGCAGGGGGCCAAATGAAAAACTGTTTTTT.

This CDR3 reads CASSGQALSNQPQHF. In DNA, the CDR3 is TGTGCCAGCAGTGGACAGGCTTTAAGCAATCAGCCCCAGCATTTT. The chain links TRBV2 to TRBJ1-5, with a possible D match to TRBD1 (6 bases). Trimming pared 4 bases from V and 1 base from J, leaving 11 bases between. The germline gives CDR1 SNHLY, CDR2 FYNNEI. The CDR3 runs 15 residues.

This clone appeared once. This chain uses TRBV18 with TRBJ2-7; 12 bases match TRBD2. Per germline, CDR1 KGHSH and CDR2 LQKENI. This CDR3 region has 16 residues. After removal of 2 bases from V and 7 bases from J, the junction contained 9 bases not matched to a gene. As DNA, the CDR3 is TGTGCCAGCTCACCATCAAGGACTAGCGGGGACAATGAGCAGTACTTC. The encoded protein is CASSPSRTSGDNEQYF. The whole variable domain, filled in from reference TRBV18 and TRBJ2-7, reads NAGVMQNPRHLVRRRGQEARLRCSPMKGHSHVYWYRQLPEEGLKFMVYLQKENIIDESGMPKERFSAEFPKEGPSILRIQQVVRGDSAAYFCASSPSRTSGDNEQYFGPGTRLTVT.

The chain employs TRBV20-1 and TRBJ1-2; 12 nucleotides align to TRBD1. The germline gives CDR1 DFQATT, CDR2 SNEGSKA (reference sequence). With V trimmed by 3 bases and J by 7 bases, 9 bases remained unmatched. The CDR3 runs 15 residues. As DNA, the CDR3 is TGCAGTGCTAGTCTGGGGACAGGGGGCGTTGGTGGCTACACCTTC. It yields the protein CSASLGTGGVGGYTF.

The chain uses TRBV28 and TRBJ2-1; a weak D match, TRBD2 (6 bases). The CDR3 loop spans 13 amino acids. Germline CDR1 reads MDHEN; CDR2 reads SYDVKM. Trimming stripped 5 bases from V and 4 bases from J, with 9 bases between. CDR3 in amino acids: CASSPGTYNEQFF. Here the CDR3 DNA reads TGTGCCAGCAGTCCGGGGACTTACAATGAGCAGTTCTTC. The complete variable domain, with remaining parts taken from reference TRBV28 and TRBJ2-1, reads DVKVTQSSRYLVKRTGEKVFLECVQDMDHENMFWYRQDPGLGLRLIYFSYDVKMKEKGDIPEGYSVSREKKERFSLILESASTNQTSMYLCASSPGTYNEQFFGPGTRLTVL.

This CDR3 reads CATSDPTPGDDTQYF. Written as DNA, the CDR3 is TGTGCCACCAGTGATCCAACCCCAGGGGACGATACGCAGTATTTT. The rearrangement joins TRBV24-1 to TRBJ2-3; perhaps TRBD1 as D (6 bases). The germline V gene has CDR1 KGHDR and CDR2 SFDVKD. Deletions cut 3 bases from V and 6 bases from J, with 15 bases between. This CDR3 is built from 15 residues.

The rearrangement joins TRBV19 to TRBJ1-2; no definite D call. V was pared by 5 bases and J by 8 bases, with 12 bases between. CDR1 and CDR2 from the germline V gene are LNHDA and SQIVND (reference sequence). The CDR3 contains 12 residues. The CDR3 sequence: CASSANGEGYTF. In DNA, the CDR3 is TGTGCCAGTAGTGCCAACGGTGAGGGCTACACCTTC.

The chain employs TRBV30 and TRBJ1-4, with 8 bases identical to TRBD1. Trimming removed 8 bases from V and 5 bases from J; junction bases left unmatched: 13. Per the germline V gene, CDR1 is GTSNPN and CDR2 is SVGIG (reference sequence). CDR3 length: 15 residues. Written as DNA, the CDR3 is TGTGCCGGCCGGGACAGGATGTTTCGAAATGAAAAACTGTTTTTT. This gives the protein CAGRDRMFRNEKLFF.

This chain connects TRBV6-2 or TRBV6-3 to TRBJ1-1; D is unresolved. This CDR3 has 14 amino acids. Per the germline V gene, CDR1 is MNHEY and CDR2 is SVGEGT. V lost 2 bases and J 1 base, leaving 8 bases between the germline ends. CDR3 amino acids: CASSYISWNTEAFF. CDR3 DNA sequence: TGTGCCAGCAGTTACATATCGTGGAACACTGAAGCTTTCTTT.

V is TRBV30 and J is TRBJ2-1, with 8 bases that match TRBD2. V shed 0 bases and J 8 bases; nucleotides not matched to a gene: 3. The length of the CDR3 is 13 residues. Germline lookup yields CDR1 GTSNPN and CDR2 SVGIG (reference sequence). CDR3 nucleotides: TGTGCCTGGAGTGTAACGACTAGCGATGAGCAGTTCTTC. Its protein is CAWSVTTSDEQFF.

The chain links TRBV27 to TRBJ1-2, with 9 bases identical to TRBD1. CDR3 size: 14 residues. Germline V gene data show CDR1 as MNHEY and CDR2 as SMNVEV (reference sequence). Germline trimming cut 2 bases from V and 8 bases from J; bases unmatched to any gene: 6. The CDR3 DNA follows: TGTGCCAGCAGTTTAACAGGGGGCTCTGAAGGCTACACCTTC. Protein: CASSLTGGSEGYTF.